The clone carrying this TCR beta chain was picked up many times. What it binds is unknown. Every cDNA TCR molecule received its own unique molecular identifier. TCRdb recomputed calls from the 5' RACE reads with MiXCR, one row per CDR3 protein. The sample has tens of thousands of distinct CDR3 sequences, 6.8% seen once; the top ten hold 35% to 55%. This sample's time point: sample taken at primary tumor resection. A total of over 70 untreated early-stage non-small cell lung cancer patients served as donors. The authors sequenced whole RNA from tumor, nontumor lung or frozen PBMC without sorting. The record originates from a study of spatial heterogeneity in lung cancer. Study conclusions and caveats: Blood contained ubiquitous expanded tumor TCRs more at resection than at follow-up.

Germline V gives CDR1 LNHNV, CDR2 YYDKDF (reference sequence). Deletions cut 6 bases from V and 0 bases from J, with 12 bases between. The CDR3 runs 15 residues. The sequenced sample was PBMCs, obtained at surgery. This receptor was obtained from a female donor with early-stage non-small cell lung cancer. This chain links TRBV15 with TRBJ1-5; D possibly corresponds to TRBD1 (5 bases). The CDR3 sequence: CATSGGGTSNQPQHF. CDR3 coding DNA: TGTGCCACCAGTGGCGGAGGGACTAGCAATCAGCCCCAGCATTTT.